These 7 T cell receptor beta chains were all obtained from the same sample, sequenced in a study of blood T cell repertoires in COVID-19. The repertoire was sequenced with immunoSEQ multiplex PCR; TCRdb's copy has only in-frame clones and lacks some. This sample yields 130,000 or so clones, of which around four fifths are seen a single time; 3% to 3.5% belongs to the top ten. Sequenced sample: PBMCs or T cells enriched from blood (not recorded which). Receptor source: a woman aged 45-65 years with acute COVID-19.

CDR3 protein: CASRAGQGVVATEAFF. CDR3 coding DNA: TGTGCCAGCAGGGCTGGACAGGGGGTCGTGGCCACTGAAGCTTTCTTT. This chain links TRBV27 with TRBJ1-1; 10 positions match TRBD1. This CDR3 is 16 amino acids long. Germline V gene sequence: CDR1 MNHEY, CDR2 SMNVEV (reference sequence). Trimming at V came to 6 bases and at J to 4 bases, leaving 11 bases not matched to a gene.

This clone was recorded once. The chain combines TRBV4-1 with TRBJ2-3; 10 bases are a match to TRBD2. Germline V gives CDR1 MGHRA, CDR2 YSYEKL. This CDR3 has 16 amino acids. With 4 bases clipped from V and 9 bases from J, the junction kept 13 bases outside the gene matches. CDR3 residues: CASSPFTSGNKGTQYF. DNA for the CDR3: TGCGCCAGCAGCCCGTTTACTAGCGGGAATAAGGGGACGCAGTATTTT.

The chain joins TRBV10-3 to TRBJ1-1; TRBD1 matches at 7 bases. The CDR3 loop spans 15 amino acids. CDR1 is ENHRY, CDR2 SYGVKD, per germline. The ends lost 3 bases at V and 8 bases at J; junction bases unmatched: 12. This chain's CDR3 is CAISERGGLGGEAFF. The DNA for the CDR3 is TGTGCCATCAGTGAACGCGGTGGGTTAGGGGGCGAAGCTTTCTTT.

This clone was counted once. This chain uses TRBV19 with TRBJ2-7, with 11 bases identical to TRBD1. Trimming cost V 10 bases and J 5 bases; bases outside gene matches: 13. CDR1 LNHDA and CDR2 SQIVND come from the germline V gene (reference sequence). The CDR3 loop spans 15 amino acids. Here the CDR3 reads CATQSRTGGNHEQYF. CDR3 nucleotides: TGTGCCACCCAATCCCGGACAGGGGGCAACCACGAGCAGTACTTC.

The chain carries TRBV5-1 and TRBJ1-4; D is perhaps TRBD1 (5 bases). From germline, CDR1 is SGHRS and CDR2 YFSETQ. The CDR3 is 16 amino acids. Trimming pared 0 bases from V and 7 bases from J, leaving 16 bases between. The CDR3 here is CASSLDPQGGAEKLFF. In nucleotides, the CDR3 is TGCGCCAGCAGCTTGGATCCGCAGGGAGGTGCTGAAAAACTGTTTTTT.

The V call is TRBV10-1, the J call TRBJ2-1, with TRBD2 matching over 9 bases. The CDR3 is 15 amino acids. Germline CDR1 is WNHNN and CDR2 is SYGVQD (reference sequence). The V and J ends lost 0 bases and 12 bases, in that order; junction bases with no gene match: 9. The CDR3 reads CASSESLLAGSVQFF. The DNA for the CDR3 is TGCGCCAGCAGTGAGTCGCTCCTAGCGGGAAGCGTGCAGTTCTTC.

The chain is built from TRBV5-1 and TRBJ2-5; the D gene is possibly TRBD2 (6 bases). CDR3 length: 15 residues. Germline-derived CDR1 and CDR2 are SGHRS and YFSETQ. Trimming took 4 bases from V and 1 from J, leaving 14 bases between them. The CDR3 DNA reads TGCGCCAGCAGCCCCGGAGGGAGTTCCCAAGAGACCCAGTACTTC. Protein product: CASSPGGSSQETQYF.